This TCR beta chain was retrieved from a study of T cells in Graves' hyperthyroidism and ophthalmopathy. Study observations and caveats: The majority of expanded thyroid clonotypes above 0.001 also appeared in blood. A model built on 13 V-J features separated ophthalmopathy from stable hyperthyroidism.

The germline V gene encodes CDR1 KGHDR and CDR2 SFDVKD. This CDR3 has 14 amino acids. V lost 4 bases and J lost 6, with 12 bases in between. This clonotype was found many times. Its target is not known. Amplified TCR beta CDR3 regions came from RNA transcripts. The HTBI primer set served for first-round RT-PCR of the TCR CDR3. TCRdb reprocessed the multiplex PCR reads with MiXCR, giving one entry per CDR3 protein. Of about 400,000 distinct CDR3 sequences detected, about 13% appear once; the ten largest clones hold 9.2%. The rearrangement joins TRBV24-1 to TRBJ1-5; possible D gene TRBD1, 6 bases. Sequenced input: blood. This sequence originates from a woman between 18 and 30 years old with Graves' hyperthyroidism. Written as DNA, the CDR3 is TGTGCCACCAGTGACCACGGGGGCGGTCAGCCCCAGCATTTT. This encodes CATSDHGGGQPQHF.